These 7 T cell receptor beta chains share one sample of origin, sequenced in a study of OX40 agonist ivuxolimab in advanced cancers. The method was immunoSEQ multiplex PCR; TCRdb's version includes in-frame clones alone and lacks a portion of them. In the table there are about 120,000 clones, roughly nine tenths of which are singletons. The source material was CD4+ or CD8+ T cells sorted from blood, sampled in a trial of the OX40 agonist ivuxolimab. These TCRs come from an adult with an advanced solid tumor such as melanoma, head and neck, liver or kidney cancer.

This sequence joins TRBV6-5 and TRBJ2-1; 9 nucleotides line up with TRBD2. Looked up from germline, CDR1 is MNHEY and CDR2 is SVGAGI. The CDR3 is 13 residues long. Trimming removed 6 bases from V and 9 bases from J; junction bases left unmatched: 6. This CDR3 is CASRGGGAFEQFF. The CDR3 DNA sequence: TGTGCCAGCAGGGGCGGGGGGGCTTTTGAGCAGTTCTTC.

The chain employs TRBV7-2 and TRBJ2-3; weak D call: TRBD2 (5 bases). V lost 5 bases to trimming and J lost 6 bases, with 9 bases between them. The CDR3 has 12 residues. Germline assignment: CDR1 SGHTA and CDR2 FQGNSA. This chain's CDR3 is CASSSGRDTQYF. The CDR3 DNA reads as TGTGCCAGCAGCAGCGGACGGGATACGCAGTATTTT.

This clone came up once. The chain uses TRBV11-2 and TRBJ2-5; 9 bases agree with TRBD1. V lost 1 base to trimming and J lost 3 bases; unmatched junction nucleotides: 6. The CDR3 totals 16 residues. CDR1 and CDR2 from the germline V gene are SGHAT and FQNNGV. Here the CDR3 reads CASSLVHRGLEETQYF. The CDR3 coding sequence is TGTGCCAGCAGCTTAGTGCACAGGGGGCTAGAAGAGACCCAGTACTTC.

The chain's CDR3 is CASGSGGAINEQFF. The CDR3 DNA reads as TGTGCTAGTGGATCCGGGGGGGCCATCAATGAGCAGTTCTTC. The gene calls are TRBV12-5 and TRBJ2-1, with 8 bases matching TRBD2. CDR1 and CDR2 from the germline V gene are LGHNT and FRNRAP. This CDR3 has 14 amino acids. Trimming cost V 6 bases and J 6 bases; bases outside gene matches: 7.

This rearrangement joins TRBV7-9 to TRBJ1-6, with 7 nucleotides matching TRBD1. V dropped 3 bases and J dropped 5; count of bases not matched to a gene: 4. The CDR3 is 15 residues long. Germline CDR1 SEHNR, CDR2 FQNEAQ (reference sequence). As DNA, the CDR3 is TGTGCCAGCAGCTTCGGGACAGTGGATAATTCACCCCTCCACTTT. It translates to CASSFGTVDNSPLHF.

The chain couples TRBV25-1 to TRBJ2-3; TRBD2 is a possible D gene (7 bases). The CDR3 runs 16 residues. The V gene lost 6 bases and the J gene lost 1 base, with 17 bases spanning the gap. CDR1 and CDR2 (germline): MGHDK, SYGVNS. The CDR3 here is CASRTKGGEGTDTQYF. CDR3 in DNA: TGTGCCAGCAGGACTAAAGGGGGGGAAGGCACAGATACGCAGTATTTT.

There are a few counts of this clone. V gene TRBV9 combines with J gene TRBJ1-4; possibly TRBD1 for D (5 bases). Germline lookup yields CDR1 SGDLS and CDR2 YYNGEE. The CDR3 consists of 15 residues. V shed 4 bases and J shed 5 bases, with 15 bases lying between them. CDR3 nucleotides: TGTGCCAGCAGCAAACGACAGAGCAGCAATGAAAAACTGTTTTTT. Residues: CASSKRQSSNEKLFF.